The rows below give T cell receptor beta chains drawn from one sample of a study of blood T cell repertoires in COVID-19. Profiled with immunoSEQ multiplex PCR; TCRdb holds only in-frame clones, not every one. Counted here are around 220,000 clones, 87% occurring once; the ten biggest clones make up around 6%. The sample consisted of PBMCs or T cells enriched from blood (not recorded which). The receptors here all came from a woman aged 25 to 39 with acute COVID-19. Each CDR3 is given with its conserved first and last residue. D genes are given only for firm matches. Only part of the rows carry a size: once, few, many, or a class if the clone is expanded.

j_call clone_size v_call d_call cdr3_aa cdr3_nt
TRBJ1-4 - TRBV6-5 TRBD1 CASSRDRGTLVELFF TGTGCCAGCAGTAGGGACAGGGGTACGCTAGTGGAACTGTTTTTT
TRBJ2-1 few TRBV10-2 - CASSEASGFFSYNEQFF TGCGCCAGCAGTGAGGCGTCCGGGTTTTTCTCTTACAATGAGCAGTTCTTC
TRBJ1-6 - TRBV9 - CASSVGGGPPLHF TGTGCCAGCAGCGTAGGGGGAGGGCCACCCCTCCACTTT
TRBJ1-1 - TRBV14 - CASSQDLLVNTEAFF TGTGCCAGCAGCCAAGACTTGCTAGTGAACACTGAAGCTTTCTTT
TRBJ2-1 - TRBV7-2 - CASSGQNYNEQFF TGTGCCAGCAGCGGGCAGAACTACAATGAGCAGTTCTTC
TRBJ1-6 - TRBV21-1 - CASSQGTSSYNSPLHF TGTGCCAGCAGCCAAGGGACTAGCTCCTATAATTCACCCCTCCACTTT
TRBJ1-5 - TRBV24-1 - CATSTRGGPSNQPQHF TGTGCCACCAGTACTCGGGGGGGTCCGTCCAATCAGCCCCAGCATTTT
TRBJ2-3 - TRBV3-1/TRBV3-2 - CASTEVQGSTDTQYF TGTGCCAGCACCGAAGTGCAGGGCAGCACAGATACGCAGTATTTT
TRBJ1-5 - TRBV27 - CASSLWGGAGQPQHF TGTGCCAGCAGTTTATGGGGGGGGGCGGGTCAGCCCCAGCATTTT
TRBJ2-7 - TRBV7-2 - CASSLLTPTVPIDEQYF TGTGCCAGCAGCTTATTAACGCCGACAGTACCTATCGACGAGCAGTACTTC
TRBJ2-7 - TRBV4-3 - CASSQGTMIAGRYEQYF TGCGCCAGCAGCCAAGGGACAATGATTGCAGGGCGATACGAGCAGTACTTC
TRBJ1-4 - TRBV6-1 - CASSEAWTDEKLFF TGTGCCAGCAGTGAAGCGTGGACAGATGAAAAACTGTTTTTT
TRBJ1-4 few TRBV9 TRBD1 CASSQGQGPNEKLFF TGTGCCAGCAGCCAAGGACAGGGGCCTAATGAAAAACTGTTTTTT
TRBJ2-7 - TRBV15 - CATSREGGKSYEQYF TGTGCCACCAGCAGAGAGGGGGGTAAATCCTACGAGCAGTACTTC
TRBJ1-2 - TRBV2 TRBD1 CASSERAGGSGYTF TGTGCCAGCAGTGAAAGGGCAGGGGGAAGTGGCTACACCTTC
TRBJ2-7 - TRBV2 TRBD1 CASSGSRGQGPPYEQYF TGTGCCAGCAGTGGATCTCGGGGACAGGGCCCTCCCTACGAGCAGTACTTC
TRBJ1-2 - TRBV21-1 - CASSKRGQGLGYGYTF TGTGCCAGCAGCAAAAGGGGACAGGGTCTAGGCTATGGCTACACCTTC
TRBJ1-1 - TRBV2 TRBD1 CASSGTGGTEAFF TGTGCCAGCAGCGGGACAGGGGGCACTGAAGCTTTCTTT
TRBJ2-7 - TRBV7-9 TRBD2 CASSLASSGHYEQYF TGTGCCAGCAGCTTAGCTTCTAGCGGCCACTACGAGCAGTACTTC
TRBJ1-2 - TRBV4-2 - CASSQDSVMGPGYGYTF TGTGCCAGCAGCCAAGATTCGGTAATGGGGCCAGGCTATGGCTACACCTTC
TRBJ2-2 - TRBV6-4 - CASTDQAGGELFF TGTGCCAGCACTGACCAAGCCGGCGGGGAGCTGTTTTTT
TRBJ1-4 - TRBV7-8 - CASSLVGAATNEKLFF TGTGCCAGCAGCTTAGTGGGCGCCGCAACTAATGAAAAACTGTTTTTT
TRBJ1-2 - TRBV9 TRBD1 CASSDNRQGGHYGYTF TGTGCCAGCAGCGACAACCGACAGGGGGGTCACTATGGCTACACCTTC
TRBJ2-7 - TRBV2 TRBD2 CASTAGALSYEQYF TGTGCCAGCACCGCGGGAGCCCTCTCCTACGAGCAGTACTTC
TRBJ2-3 - TRBV29-1 TRBD2 CSVTGLVTDTQYF TGCAGCGTTACGGGACTAGTGACAGATACGCAGTATTTT
TRBJ1-5 - TRBV28 TRBD1 CASRTQGTGERPQPQHF TGTGCCAGCAGGACCCAAGGGACAGGGGAAAGACCTCAGCCCCAGCATTTT
TRBJ1-4 - TRBV28 - CASSSGFFTATNEKLFF TGTGCCAGCAGTTCCGGGTTTTTCACTGCAACTAATGAAAAACTGTTTTTT
TRBJ2-1 - TRBV28 TRBD2 CASSLGASGGYEQFF TGTGCCAGCAGCCTTGGGGCTAGCGGGGGCTATGAGCAGTTCTTC
TRBJ1-3 - TRBV2 - CASSELHPGHSGNTIYF TGTGCCAGCAGTGAACTCCACCCCGGACACTCTGGAAACACCATATATTTT
TRBJ2-5 - TRBV5-1 TRBD2 CASSLASGGASQETQYF TGCGCCAGCAGCTTGGCTAGCGGGGGGGCCTCACAAGAGACCCAGTACTTC
TRBJ1-1 - TRBV28 - CASSSHSTVTEAFF TGTGCCAGCAGTTCTCACTCCACGGTAACTGAAGCTTTCTTT
TRBJ2-2 - TRBV29-1 - CSVEGTLGELFF TGCAGCGTTGAAGGGACATTGGGGGAGCTGTTTTTT
TRBJ1-5 - TRBV18 - CASSLTGSNQPQHF TGTGCCAGCTCGCTGACAGGTAGCAATCAGCCCCAGCATTTT
TRBJ1-2 - TRBV5-1 TRBD1 CASKRSGTDNYGYTF TGCGCCAGCAAGAGGTCTGGGACAGATAACTATGGCTACACCTTC
TRBJ2-2 once TRBV19 - CASSIRGADTGELFF TGTGCCAGTAGTATTCGGGGGGCTGACACCGGGGAGCTGTTTTTT
TRBJ1-2 - TRBV25-1 - CASSEFKGAGYGYTF TGTGCCAGCAGTGAATTTAAGGGAGCTGGCTATGGCTACACCTTC
TRBJ1-4 - TRBV2 - CASSDAGSTNEKLFF TGTGCCAGCAGTGATGCGGGGTCAACTAATGAAAAACTGTTTTTT
TRBJ2-3 - TRBV7-6 TRBD2 CASSLGSGTSTDTQYF TGTGCCAGCAGCTTAGGTAGCGGGACTAGCACAGATACGCAGTATTTT
TRBJ1-4 - TRBV30 TRBD1 CAWSADRGLGKLFF TGTGCCTGGAGTGCGGACAGGGGGCTCGGAAAACTGTTTTTT
TRBJ1-1 few TRBV19 - CASSMDTDGEAFF TGTGCCAGTAGTATGGACACGGACGGGGAAGCTTTCTTT
TRBJ2-5 - TRBV18 TRBD1 CASSRGTGSRETQYF TGTGCCAGCTCACGCGGGACAGGGAGTAGGGAGACCCAGTACTTC
TRBJ1-3 - TRBV30 - CAWSVLSGNTIYF TGTGCCTGGAGTGTACTCTCTGGAAACACCATATATTTT
TRBJ2-3 - TRBV6-1 - CASSEALRTQYF TGTGCCAGCAGTGAAGCGCTTCGGACGCAGTATTTT
TRBJ1-5 - TRBV7-9 - CASSLGTASNQPQHF TGTGCCAGCAGCTTAGGAACAGCAAGCAATCAGCCCCAGCATTTT
TRBJ2-5 - TRBV2 TRBD1 CASSTTGTGRETQYF TGTGCCAGCAGTACAACCGGGACAGGGCGAGAGACCCAGTACTTC
TRBJ2-5 - TRBV6-1 - CASSERWGDFLQTQYF TGTGCCAGCAGTGAAAGGTGGGGGGATTTCCTACAGACCCAGTACTTC
TRBJ2-1 - TRBV6-2/TRBV6-3 TRBD1 CASSLQGNEQFF TGTGCCAGCAGCCTACAGGGGAATGAGCAGTTCTTC
TRBJ2-2 - TRBV19 TRBD1 CASSIDHRGDTGELFF TGTGCCAGTAGTATAGACCACAGGGGGGACACCGGGGAGCTGTTTTTT
TRBJ1-6 - TRBV28 TRBD1 CASSPSGQPNSPLHF TGTGCCAGCAGTCCCTCGGGACAGCCAAATTCACCCCTCCACTTT
TRBJ1-2 - TRBV19 TRBD1 CASSIRPPGQGYSTYGYTF TGTGCCAGTAGTATACGACCACCGGGACAGGGTTACTCTACCTATGGCTACACCTTC
TRBJ2-3 - TRBV9 - CASSVLSGLADTQYF TGTGCCAGCAGCGTACTGTCAGGGCTTGCAGATACGCAGTATTTT
TRBJ2-7 - TRBV7-2 - CASSLGLRGEQYF TGTGCCAGCAGCTTGGGACTTCGGGGGGAGCAGTACTTC
TRBJ2-3 - TRBV19 TRBD2 CASSGGVSSGSTDTQYF TGTGCCAGTAGTGGGGGGGTTTCGAGCGGAAGCACAGATACGCAGTATTTT
TRBJ1-5 - TRBV19 TRBD1 CASSIDTGQSINQPQHF TGTGCCAGTAGTATAGATACGGGACAGTCTATTAATCAGCCCCAGCATTTT
TRBJ2-3 - TRBV29-1 - CSVVSSEGISTDTQYF TGCAGCGTTGTGTCCAGCGAGGGAATTAGCACAGATACGCAGTATTTT
TRBJ2-7 - TRBV28 TRBD2 CASSPLGRVFEQYF TGTGCCAGCAGTCCTCTAGGGAGGGTTTTCGAGCAGTACTTC
TRBJ1-1 - TRBV27 TRBD1 CASTHRGALNTEAFF TGTGCCAGCACCCACAGGGGCGCCTTGAACACTGAAGCTTTCTTT